There are many counts of the clone carrying this TCR beta chain. Its specificity is not known. TCR beta CDR3 sequences were amplified from RNA transcripts. HTBI primers drove first-round RT-PCR of the TCR CDR3. In TCRdb, the multiplex PCR reads were re-called with MiXCR into one record per CDR3 protein. The data show around 300,000 distinct CDR3 sequences, less than 30% seen once. The record originates from a study of T cells in Graves' hyperthyroidism and ophthalmopathy. Germline V gene lookup returns CDR1 LGHNA and CDR2 YNFKEQ. Between the trimmed V and J ends, which lost 6 bases and 2 bases, there was a span of 23 bases. This CDR3 is 17 amino acids long. Whole-study results and caveats: Most thyroid-expanded clonotypes above 0.001 were also found in blood.

Diagnostic decisions used clinical symptoms, serum thyroxine and TRAb, thyroid ultrasound and orbital computed tomography. The receptor comes from a man in his forties or fifties with Graves' hyperthyroidism that later progressed to Graves' ophthalmopathy. Sequencing was done on a sample of blood. The V and J genes are TRBV4-2 and TRBJ2-7; D possibly corresponds to TRBD2 (6 bases). Written as DNA, the CDR3 is TGTGCCAGCAGTCGGGGACTGACGCGAGGCCTCCCCTACGAGCAGTACTTC. Translation gives CASSRGLTRGLPYEQYF.